Each of the 24 T cell receptor beta chains below was sequenced from the same sample in a study of cytomegalovirus exposure and HLA in healthy donors. Researchers ran the PCR with 60 Vbeta and 13 Jbeta primers. Clones were read by immunoSEQ multiplex PCR, and TCRdb kept only the in-frame ones, dropping some. The listing records some 46,000 clones. The sample comprised PBMCs. The receptors were gathered from a woman younger than 45 in good health and CMV-seronegative.

This chain joins TRBV4-1 and TRBJ2-7, with TRBD2 identical over 14 bases. Germline V gene data show CDR1 as MGHRA and CDR2 as YSYEKL. The CDR3 extends over 16 amino acids. V was clipped by 1 base and J by 3 bases; unmatched bases: 2. For the CDR3, the DNA is TGCGCCAGCAGCCAAGGACTAGCGGGAGGGCGCTACGAGCAGTACTTC. Amino acids: CASSQGLAGGRYEQYF.

The chain joins TRBV27 to TRBJ2-7, with a weak D call TRBD1 (6 bases). The CDR3 runs 13 residues. Germline V gene sequence: CDR1 MNHEY, CDR2 SMNVEV (reference sequence). V lost 9 bases, J lost 3 bases, and 15 bases lay in between. The CDR3 DNA follows: TGTGCCAGTTGGACAGTGAATAGCTACGAGCAGTACTTC. Its protein is CASWTVNSYEQYF.

The rearrangement joins TRBV18 to TRBJ2-1, with D perhaps matching TRBD2 (6 bases). The germline V gene has CDR1 KGHSH and CDR2 LQKENI. This CDR3 is built from 21 residues. Trimming shortened V by 8 bases and J by 2 bases, and 34 bases separated the two germline ends. Here the CDR3 reads CASSIRVIADGRSGPYNEQFF. For the CDR3, the DNA is TGTGCCAGCAGCATCAGGGTCATAGCGGACGGCCGATCTGGCCCCTACAATGAGCAGTTCTTC.

The chain carries TRBV19 and TRBJ2-7; possible D gene TRBD2, 7 bases. The CDR3 extends over 16 amino acids. V was trimmed by 10 bases and J by 7 bases, leaving 29 bases between them. Looked up from germline, CDR1 is LNHDA and CDR2 is SQIVND (reference sequence). The CDR3 sequence is CATSRWAGTTRGEQYF. The CDR3 DNA reads TGTGCCACCTCGAGGTGGGCCGGGACTACCAGGGGAGAGCAGTACTTC.

CDR3 region: CASSPGQDSYNEQFF. CDR3 DNA: TGTGCCAGCTCACCAGGGCAAGATTCCTACAATGAGCAGTTCTTC. This rearrangement joins TRBV18 to TRBJ2-1; no firm D call. This CDR3 spans 15 amino acids. The V end was cut by 2 bases, the J end by 1 base, with 9 bases between. The germline CDR1 and CDR2 sequences are KGHSH and LQKENI.

J is TRBJ2-7 and V is TRBV10-2, with D perhaps TRBD2 (6 bases). CDR3 size: 15 residues. Germline CDR1 and CDR2: WSHSY and SAAADI. V shed 6 bases and J shed 0 bases, with 15 bases lying between them. CDR3 amino acids: CASRPVGRDSYEQYF. The CDR3 nucleotides are TGCGCCAGCAGGCCTGTTGGGCGGGACTCCTACGAGCAGTACTTC.

The V gene is TRBV5-6, the J gene TRBJ2-3, with 7 bases that match TRBD2. There are 16 residues in the CDR3. Germline CDR1 SGHDT, CDR2 YYEEEE. Losses at the gene ends were 0 bases for V and 3 bases for J; bases not matched to a gene: 7. The CDR3 region is CASSLDGGGRTDTQYF. As DNA, the CDR3 is TGTGCCAGCAGCTTGGACGGGGGAGGGCGAACAGATACGCAGTATTTT.

The gene calls are TRBV7-9 and TRBJ2-7; 8 bases agree with TRBD1. Germline V gene lookup returns CDR1 SEHNR and CDR2 FQNEAQ (reference sequence). The V and J ends lost 4 bases and 4 bases, in that order; junction bases with no gene match: 9. The CDR3 runs to 15 residues. The CDR3 loop is CASSYGQGPWYEQYF. CDR3 bases: TGTGCCAGCAGCTACGGACAGGGCCCTTGGTACGAGCAGTACTTC. The full variable domain, completed using reference TRBV7-9 and TRBJ2-7, is DTGVSQNPRHKITKRGQNVTFRCDPISEHNRLYWYRQTLGQGPEFLTYFQNEAQLEKSRLLSDRFSAERPKGSFSTLEIQRTEQGDSAMYLCASSYGQGPWYEQYFGPGTRLTVT.

The genes are TRBV6-1 and TRBJ1-5, with a weak D call TRBD1 (5 bases). V lost 4 bases and J lost 2, with 12 bases in between. The CDR3 runs to 15 residues. The germline CDR1 and CDR2 sequences are MNHNS and SASEGT. CDR3: CASSAPRVGNQPQHF. As DNA, the CDR3 is TGTGCCAGCAGTGCCCCCAGGGTGGGCAATCAGCCCCAGCATTTT.

The chain employs TRBV7-2 and TRBJ2-7; 8 positions agree with TRBD2. The germline V gene has CDR1 SGHTA and CDR2 FQGNSA. This CDR3 has 17 amino acids. J was trimmed by 6 bases and V by 0 bases; bases with no gene match: 13. This CDR3 reads CASSLALSRRAGGEQYF. The CDR3 region has the DNA TGTGCCAGCAGCTTAGCCCTTTCACGCAGGGCGGGAGGCGAGCAGTACTTC.

The V call is TRBV4-3, the J call TRBJ2-5; 14 bases map to TRBD2. J gave up 0 bases and V 0 bases, and 9 bases lay outside the gene matches. This CDR3 is built from 20 residues. Looked up from germline, CDR1 is LGHNA and CDR2 is YSLEER. CDR3 protein: CASSQDPITGLAGDQETQYF. The CDR3 nucleotides are TGCGCCAGCAGCCAAGATCCGATAACGGGACTAGCGGGGGACCAAGAGACCCAGTACTTC.

This rearrangement joins TRBV6-1 to TRBJ2-7, with a possible D match to TRBD2 (6 bases). Germline V gene sequence: CDR1 MNHNS, CDR2 SASEGT. The CDR3 runs to 16 residues. Trimming took off 4 bases at V and 9 bases at J, with 25 bases between the two ends. The CDR3 protein is CASSGGGTVIAGVQYF. The CDR3 DNA reads TGTGCCAGCAGTGGAGGAGGGACTGTAATAGCCGGGGTGCAGTACTTC.

This chain uses TRBV9 with TRBJ2-7; 9 bases map to TRBD2. CDR3 size: 13 residues. The germline CDR1 and CDR2 sequences are SGDLS and YYNGEE. Trimming took 0 bases from V and 6 from J; bases not matched to a gene: 1. CDR3 nucleotide sequence: TGTGCCAGCAGCGTAGGGACTAGCGCCGAGCAGTACTTC. As protein: CASSVGTSAEQYF.

The rearrangement uses TRBV11-3 and TRBJ2-1; 8 nucleotides agree with TRBD1. After removal of 6 bases from V and 5 bases from J, the junction contained 3 bases not matched to a gene. The germline V gene has CDR1 SGHNT and CDR2 YENEEA. This CDR3 has 13 amino acids. This CDR3 is CASRGQDHNEQFF. For the CDR3, the DNA is TGTGCCAGCAGGGGACAGGACCACAATGAGCAGTTCTTC.

The V and J genes are TRBV5-1 and TRBJ2-4; tentatively, D is TRBD1 (5 bases). This CDR3 is built from 15 residues. Germline CDR1 is SGHRS and CDR2 is YFSETQ. V was trimmed by 3 bases and J by 0 bases, leaving 10 bases between them. CDR3 residues: CASSWTHVAKNIQYF. The CDR3 DNA reads TGCGCCAGCAGCTGGACACACGTAGCCAAAAACATTCAGTACTTC.

This chain joins TRBV11-2 and TRBJ2-3, with TRBD2 matching over 9 bases. Germline CDR1 is SGHAT and CDR2 is FQNNGV. The CDR3 covers 17 residues. The junction had 7 bases not matched to a gene; V was cut back by 1 base and J by 2 bases. The CDR3 nucleotides read TGTGCCAGCAGCTTAGCCGCCCTAGCGGGAATCACAGATACGCAGTATTTT. This encodes CASSLAALAGITDTQYF.

The rearrangement uses TRBV7-9 and TRBJ1-2; the match to TRBD1 covers 8 bases. CDR1 and CDR2 (germline): SEHNR, FQNEAQ (reference sequence). This CDR3 contains 15 residues. V trimming: 6 bases; J trimming: 6 bases; junction bases outside the gene matches: 12. DNA for the CDR3: TGTGCCAGCAGACTTAGGGGACAGGACACAGATGGCTACACCTTC. It encodes CASRLRGQDTDGYTF.

CDR3 loop: CASSLEGTEAFF. The CDR3 DNA sequence: TGTGCCAGTAGCCTCGAGGGGACAGAAGCTTTCTTT. The chain uses TRBV19 and TRBJ1-1; D might be TRBD1 (6 bases). CDR1 and CDR2 (germline): LNHDA, SQIVND (reference sequence). This CDR3 contains 12 residues. The V end was cut by 6 bases, the J end by 8 bases, with 13 bases between.

The chain is built from TRBV11-3 and TRBJ1-2; TRBD1 is a possible D gene (5 bases). This CDR3 has 16 amino acids. V gave up 1 base and J gave up 6 bases, with 18 bases separating them. CDR1 is SGHNT and CDR2 is YENEEA in the germline V gene. The CDR3 DNA reads TGTGCCAGCAGCTTAGGCGGGGGACGGCCAAGGGATGGCTACACCTTC. Translated, it gives CASSLGGGRPRDGYTF.

The chain couples TRBV25-1 to TRBJ2-3; 8 positions agree with TRBD2. In germline, CDR1 is MGHDK, CDR2 SYGVNS. Unmatched junction bases numbered 3, after V lost 1 base and J lost 0 bases. CDR3 length: 16 amino acids. The CDR3 loop reads CASSEFSGKSTDTQYF. The CDR3, as DNA: TGTGCCAGCAGTGAATTTAGCGGGAAAAGCACAGATACGCAGTATTTT.

The chain links TRBV6-1 to TRBJ1-5, with TRBD1 matching over 9 bases. Trimming removed 6 bases from V and 0 bases from J; junction bases left unmatched: 3. Germline V gives CDR1 MNHNS, CDR2 SASEGT. The CDR3 extends over 15 amino acids. In DNA form, the CDR3 reads TGTGCCAGCAGCCCGGGACAGGGTAGCAATCAGCCCCAGCATTTT. As protein: CASSPGQGSNQPQHF.

The chain joins TRBV7-7 to TRBJ2-3; TRBD1 is a possible D gene (6 bases). Germline V gene sequence: CDR1 SSHAT, CDR2 FNYEAQ (reference sequence). The CDR3 is made up of 14 amino acids. V gave up 5 bases and J gave up 5 bases, with 14 bases separating them. The CDR3 here is CASSVRGFGDTQYF. The CDR3 bases are TGTGCCAGCAGCGTCAGGGGTTTTGGAGATACGCAGTATTTT.

The rearrangement links TRBV5-1 to TRBJ1-1; 7 bases are shared with TRBD1. Germline values: CDR1 SGHRS, CDR2 YFSETQ. Unmatched junction bases numbered 2, after V lost 5 bases and J lost 1 base. The CDR3 runs 13 residues. CDR3 amino acids: CASRRQGNTEAFF. DNA of the CDR3: TGCGCCAGCAGGAGACAGGGGAACACTGAAGCTTTCTTT.

The chain carries TRBV13 and TRBJ1-1; 10 bases agree with TRBD1. CDR3 length: 18 amino acids. Trimming took 0 bases from V and 1 from J; bases not matched to a gene: 8. Germline lookup yields CDR1 PRHDT and CDR2 FYEKMQ (reference sequence). Written as DNA, the CDR3 is TGTGCCAGCAGCTTAGGCCAACTGACAGGGGGCAGGAACACTGAAGCTTTCTTT. Translating gives CASSLGQLTGGRNTEAFF.